A selection of T cell receptor beta chains follows, all from one sample in a study of blood T cell repertoires in COVID-19. Clones were read by immunoSEQ multiplex PCR, and TCRdb kept only the in-frame ones, dropping some. Altogether 200,000 to 250,000 clones are present, nearly 90% being singletons, with the ten largest covering less than 14%. Material for sequencing was PBMCs or T cells enriched from blood (not recorded which). The receptors were sampled from a man aged 30-40 years who had recovered from COVID-19. Each CDR3 is given with its conserved first and last residue. Where a row states a size, it is once, few, many or the class of an expanded clone; other rows omit it.

TRBV2	15	TRBJ1-2	.	CASSDRRQGARGYTF
TRBV27	15	TRBJ2-7	.	CASTPDRGASYEQYF
TRBV5-6	14	TRBJ2-1	.	CATSPAGWHNEQFF
TRBV11-2	14	TRBJ2-7	.	CASSLGGEVWEQYF
TRBV9	14	TRBJ2-5	.	CASSGDYLQETQYF
TRBV19	13	TRBJ1-1	.	CASSIRGDTEAFF
TRBV10-2	15	TRBJ2-3	.	CASVPGRTNTDTQYF
TRBV6-4	14	TRBJ2-2	.	CASSEGTSTGELFF
TRBV7-9	12	TRBJ1-2	.	CASSFGADGYTF
TRBV29-1	13	TRBJ2-2	once	CSVGQGITGELFF
TRBV7-2	16	TRBJ1-3	.	CASSLFGQSWGNTIYF
TRBV28	16	TRBJ2-7	.	CASSLGLAGGLYEQYF
TRBV28	14	TRBJ2-1	.	CASRRTSDRNEQFF
TRBV4-3	13	TRBJ2-7	.	CASSQAELYEQYF
TRBV7-8	11	TRBJ2-7	.	CASSTSGEQYF
TRBV10-2	13	TRBJ2-2	.	CASSASSTGELFF
TRBV9	14	TRBJ1-1	.	CASSVGGVRTEAFF
TRBV18	13	TRBJ1-3	once	CASSGDRKNTIYF
TRBV14	13	TRBJ2-4	.	CASSQTSGSGLYF
TRBV6-2/TRBV6-3	17	TRBJ1-5	.	CASSRQTNEISNQPQHF
TRBV7-9	15	TRBJ2-7	.	CASSFMGQGAREQYF
TRBV27	16	TRBJ1-2	.	CASSTHGQGDPNGYTF
TRBV10-3	16	TRBJ2-3	.	CAISEGTARATDTQYF